The clone carrying this T cell receptor beta chain was detected a few times. The record originates from a study of immune reconstitution after stem cell transplant in scleroderma. TCRdb processed the RT-PCR reads anew with MiXCR; each CDR3 protein has one entry. Of a few thousand distinct CDR3 sequences listed, under 8.5% were seen once; the top ten hold roughly 9.1%. V dropped 3 bases and J dropped 8 bases, with 11 bases sitting between them. Germline assignment: CDR1 SEHNR and CDR2 FQNEAQ (reference sequence). The CDR3 runs to 13 residues. The receptor was derived from a male donor with systemic sclerosis. The chain uses TRBV7-9 and TRBJ2-1, with TRBD2 as a possible D gene (6 bases). The sample was collected before or after autologous hematopoietic stem cell transplantation (not recorded which). CDR3 sequence reads: CASSLRLEDEQFF. CDR3 bases: TGTGCCAGCAGCTTGCGACTAGAGGATGAGCAGTTCTTC.